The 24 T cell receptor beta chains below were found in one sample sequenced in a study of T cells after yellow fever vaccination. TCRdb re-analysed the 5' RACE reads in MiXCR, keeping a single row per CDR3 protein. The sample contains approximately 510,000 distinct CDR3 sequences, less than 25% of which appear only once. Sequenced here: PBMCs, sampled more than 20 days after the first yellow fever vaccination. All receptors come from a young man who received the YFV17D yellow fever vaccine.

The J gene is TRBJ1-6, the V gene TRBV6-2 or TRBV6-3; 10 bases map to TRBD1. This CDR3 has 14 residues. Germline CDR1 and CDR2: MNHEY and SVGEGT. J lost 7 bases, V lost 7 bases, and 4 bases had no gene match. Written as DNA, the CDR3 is TGTGCCAGCACTCCGGGACAGGGGAATTCACCCCTCCACTTT. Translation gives CASTPGQGNSPLHF.

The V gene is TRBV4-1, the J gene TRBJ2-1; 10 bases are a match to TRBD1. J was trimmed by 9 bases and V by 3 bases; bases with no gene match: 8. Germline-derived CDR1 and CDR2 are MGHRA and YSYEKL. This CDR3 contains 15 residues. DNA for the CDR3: TGCGCCAGCAGCCAGCCCCGGGACAGGGGACGTGAGCAGTTCTTC. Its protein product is CASSQPRDRGREQFF.

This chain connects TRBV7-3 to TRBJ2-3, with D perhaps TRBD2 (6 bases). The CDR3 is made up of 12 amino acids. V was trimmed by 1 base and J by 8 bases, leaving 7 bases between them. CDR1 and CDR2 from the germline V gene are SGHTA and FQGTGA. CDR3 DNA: TGTGCCAGCAGCTTAATGGGAGGTACGCAGTATTTT. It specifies CASSLMGGTQYF.

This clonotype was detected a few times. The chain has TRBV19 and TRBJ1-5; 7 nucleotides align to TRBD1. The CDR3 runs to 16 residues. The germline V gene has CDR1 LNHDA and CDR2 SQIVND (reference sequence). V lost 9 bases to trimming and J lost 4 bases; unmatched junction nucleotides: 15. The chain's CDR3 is CASRTSDRDLNQPQHF. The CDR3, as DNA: TGTGCCAGCCGCACCTCCGACAGGGACCTTAATCAGCCCCAGCATTTT. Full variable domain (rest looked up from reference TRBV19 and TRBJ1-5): DGGITQSPKYLFRKEGQNVTLSCEQNLNHDAMYWYRQDPGQGLRLIYYSQIVNDFQKGDIAEGYSVSREKKESFPLTVTSAQKNPTAFYLCASRTSDRDLNQPQHFGDGTRLSIL.

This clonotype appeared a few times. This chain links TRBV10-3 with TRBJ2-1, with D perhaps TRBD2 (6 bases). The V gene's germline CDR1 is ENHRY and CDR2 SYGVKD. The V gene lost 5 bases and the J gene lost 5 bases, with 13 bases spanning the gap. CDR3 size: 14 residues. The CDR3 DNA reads TGTGCCATCAGTTTTGGAGGGAATAACAATGAGCAGTTCTTC. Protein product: CAISFGGNNNEQFF.

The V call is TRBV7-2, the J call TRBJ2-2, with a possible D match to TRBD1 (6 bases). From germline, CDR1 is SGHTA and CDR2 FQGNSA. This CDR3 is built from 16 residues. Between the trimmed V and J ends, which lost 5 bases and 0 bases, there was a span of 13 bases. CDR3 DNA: TGTGCCAGCAGCAGACCCGGGACAACGAACACCGGGGAGCTGTTTTTT. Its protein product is CASSRPGTTNTGELFF.

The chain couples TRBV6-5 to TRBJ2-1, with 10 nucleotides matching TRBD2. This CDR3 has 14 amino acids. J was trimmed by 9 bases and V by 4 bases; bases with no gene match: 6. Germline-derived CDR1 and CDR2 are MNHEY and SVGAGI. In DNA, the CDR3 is TGTGCCAGCAGTTCTAGCGGGGGTTTCCTTGAGCAGTTCTTC. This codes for CASSSSGGFLEQFF.

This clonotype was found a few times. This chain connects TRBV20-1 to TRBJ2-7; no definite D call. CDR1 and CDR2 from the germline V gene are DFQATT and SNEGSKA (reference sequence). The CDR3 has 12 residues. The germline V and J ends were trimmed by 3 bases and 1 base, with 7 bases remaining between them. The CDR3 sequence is CSASFGSYEQYF. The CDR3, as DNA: TGCAGTGCTAGTTTCGGGTCCTACGAGCAGTACTTC.

This CDR3 reads CASSPSGTLSYEQYF. The CDR3 nucleotides are TGTGCCAGCAGCCCTTCCGGGACGCTTTCCTACGAGCAGTACTTC. This sequence joins TRBV6-1 and TRBJ2-7; D possibly uses TRBD1 or TRBD2 (5 bases each). V dropped 6 bases and J dropped 1 base, with 16 bases sitting between them. The CDR3 has 15 residues. CDR1 and CDR2 from the germline V gene are MNHNS and SASEGT.

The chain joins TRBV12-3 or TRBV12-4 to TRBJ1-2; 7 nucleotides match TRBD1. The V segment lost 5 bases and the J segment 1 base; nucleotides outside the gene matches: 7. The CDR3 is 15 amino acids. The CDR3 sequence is CASSPTGSLNYGYTF. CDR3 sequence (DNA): TGTGCCAGCAGTCCGACAGGGTCCCTTAACTATGGCTACACCTTC.

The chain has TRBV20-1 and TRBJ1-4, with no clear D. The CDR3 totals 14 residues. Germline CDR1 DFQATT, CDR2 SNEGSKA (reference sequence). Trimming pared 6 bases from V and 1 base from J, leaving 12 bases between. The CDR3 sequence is CSASGGGTNEKLFF. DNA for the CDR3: TGCAGTGCCTCGGGTGGAGGAACTAATGAAAAACTGTTTTTT.

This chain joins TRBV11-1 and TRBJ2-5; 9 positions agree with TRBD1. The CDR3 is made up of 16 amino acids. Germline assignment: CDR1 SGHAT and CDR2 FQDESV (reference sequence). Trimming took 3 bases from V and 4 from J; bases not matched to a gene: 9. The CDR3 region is CASSLQTTGGSETQYF. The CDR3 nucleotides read TGTGCCAGCAGCTTGCAGACTACAGGGGGCTCAGAGACCCAGTACTTC.

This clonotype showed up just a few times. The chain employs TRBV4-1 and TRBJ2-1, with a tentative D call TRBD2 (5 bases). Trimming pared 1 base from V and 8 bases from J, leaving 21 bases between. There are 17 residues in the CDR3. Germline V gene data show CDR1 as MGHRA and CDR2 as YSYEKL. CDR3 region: CASSQVGRSRSGDEQFF. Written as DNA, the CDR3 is TGCGCCAGCAGCCAAGTGGGGAGAAGTCGGTCCGGCGATGAGCAGTTCTTC.

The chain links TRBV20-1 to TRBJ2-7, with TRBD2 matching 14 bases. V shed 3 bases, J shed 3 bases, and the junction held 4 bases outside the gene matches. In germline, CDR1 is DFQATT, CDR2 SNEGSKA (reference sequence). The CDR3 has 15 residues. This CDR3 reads CSARPGTSGGYEQYF. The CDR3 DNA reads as TGCAGTGCTAGGCCCGGGACTAGCGGGGGCTACGAGCAGTACTTC.

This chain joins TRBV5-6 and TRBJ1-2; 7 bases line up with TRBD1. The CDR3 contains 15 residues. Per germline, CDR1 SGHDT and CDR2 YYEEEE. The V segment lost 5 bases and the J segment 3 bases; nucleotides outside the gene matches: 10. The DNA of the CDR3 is TGTGCCAGCAGACGGCTCACAACAGGGGACTATGGCTACACCTTC. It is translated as CASRRLTTGDYGYTF.

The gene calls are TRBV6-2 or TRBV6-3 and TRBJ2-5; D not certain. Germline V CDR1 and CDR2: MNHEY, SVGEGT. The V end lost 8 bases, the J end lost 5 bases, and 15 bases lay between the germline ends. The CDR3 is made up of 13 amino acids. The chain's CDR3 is CASGPRPRETQYF. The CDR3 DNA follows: TGTGCCAGCGGACCTAGGCCGAGGGAGACCCAGTACTTC.

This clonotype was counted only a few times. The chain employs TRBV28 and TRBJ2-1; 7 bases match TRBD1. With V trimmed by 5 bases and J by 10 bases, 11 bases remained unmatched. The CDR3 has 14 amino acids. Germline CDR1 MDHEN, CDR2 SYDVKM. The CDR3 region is CASSPPRTGKEQFF. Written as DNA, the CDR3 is TGTGCCAGCAGTCCCCCTCGGACAGGAAAGGAGCAGTTCTTC.

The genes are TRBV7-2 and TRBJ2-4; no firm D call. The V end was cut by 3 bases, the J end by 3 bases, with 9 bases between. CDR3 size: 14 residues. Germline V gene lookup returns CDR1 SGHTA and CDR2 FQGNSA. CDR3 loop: CASSLETNKNIQYF. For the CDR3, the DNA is TGTGCCAGCAGCTTGGAAACAAACAAAAACATTCAGTACTTC.

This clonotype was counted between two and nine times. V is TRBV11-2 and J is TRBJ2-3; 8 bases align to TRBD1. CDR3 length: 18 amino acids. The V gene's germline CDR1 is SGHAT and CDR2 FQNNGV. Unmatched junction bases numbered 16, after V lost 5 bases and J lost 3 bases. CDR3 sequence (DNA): TGTGCCAGCAGCCCCCTCAGGGGGCCTCGATTTATGACAGATACGCAGTATTTT. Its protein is CASSPLRGPRFMTDTQYF.

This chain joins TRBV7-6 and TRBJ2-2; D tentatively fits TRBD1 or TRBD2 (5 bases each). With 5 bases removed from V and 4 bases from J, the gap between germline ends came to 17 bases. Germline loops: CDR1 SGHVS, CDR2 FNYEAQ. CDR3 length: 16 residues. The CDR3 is CASSDDQGEGTGELFF. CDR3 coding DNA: TGTGCCAGCAGCGACGACCAGGGAGAAGGCACCGGGGAGCTGTTTTTT.

CDR3 in DNA: TGCAGTGCTGCCGACGGTAATCAGCCCCAGCATTTT. As protein: CSAADGNQPQHF. The chain recombines TRBV20-1 with TRBJ1-5; D not certain. V shed 5 bases and J shed 4 bases, with 9 bases lying between them. Germline V gene data show CDR1 as DFQATT and CDR2 as SNEGSKA (reference sequence). The CDR3 has 12 amino acids.

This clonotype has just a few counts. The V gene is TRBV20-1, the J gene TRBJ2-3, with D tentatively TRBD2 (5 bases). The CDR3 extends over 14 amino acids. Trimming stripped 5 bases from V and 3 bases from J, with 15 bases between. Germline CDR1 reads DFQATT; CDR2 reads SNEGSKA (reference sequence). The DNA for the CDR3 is TGCAGTGCTGAGGGAGAGATCGTTACAGATACGCAGTATTTT. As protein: CSAEGEIVTDTQYF.

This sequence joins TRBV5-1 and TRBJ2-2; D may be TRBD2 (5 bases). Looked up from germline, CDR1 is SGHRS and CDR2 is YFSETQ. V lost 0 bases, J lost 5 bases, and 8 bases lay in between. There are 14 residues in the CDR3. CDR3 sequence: CASSLDSGTGELFF. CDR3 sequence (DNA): TGCGCCAGCAGCTTGGATTCGGGGACCGGGGAGCTGTTTTTT.

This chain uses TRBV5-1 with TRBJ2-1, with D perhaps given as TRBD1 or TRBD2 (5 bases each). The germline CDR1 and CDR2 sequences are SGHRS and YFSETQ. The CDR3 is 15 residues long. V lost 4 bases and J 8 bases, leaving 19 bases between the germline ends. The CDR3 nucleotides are TGCGCCAGCAGCATCGCCGGGACCCGTACGTATGAGCAGTTCTTC. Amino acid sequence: CASSIAGTRTYEQFF.